This is a list of T cell receptor beta chains from one sample in a study of PD-L1 blockade in urothelial cancer. Some clones are missing from TCRdb's copy, which holds only in-frame ones; the method was immunoSEQ multiplex PCR. Of some 40,000 clones listed, about 90% are singletons. The sequencing used PBMCs, collected around atezolizumab (anti-PD-L1) treatment. Every receptor here comes from a man in his 70s with urothelial cancer. The CDR3 runs from the conserved cysteine through the conserved F or W. The D gene is left open where the match is weak. Only some rows state a clone size, as once, few, many or a class for expanded clones.

clone_size d_call j_call v_call cdr3_aa cdr3_nt
once TRBD2 TRBJ2-1 TRBV7-9 CASTGTNNEQFF TGTGCCAGCACGGGGACTAACAATGAGCAGTTCTTC
- TRBD2 TRBJ2-1 TRBV9 CASSVSGRVEQFF TGTGCCAGCAGCGTTAGCGGGAGAGTTGAGCAGTTCTTC
- TRBD1 TRBJ2-3 TRBV18 CASSPRGQGPGGTDTQYF TGTGCCAGCTCACCACGGGGACAGGGCCCAGGTGGGACAGATACGCAGTATTTT
- - TRBJ2-4 TRBV9 CASSVGGDLNIQYF TGTGCCAGCAGCGTAGGAGGAGACTTAAACATTCAGTACTTC
- - TRBJ2-7 TRBV7-8 CASSLIGLGVSEQYF TGTGCCAGCAGCCTCATAGGGCTCGGGGTCAGCGAGCAGTACTTC
- TRBD2 TRBJ2-5 TRBV15 CATSRGSGGGQETQYF TGTGCCACCAGCAGAGGTTCGGGAGGGGGACAAGAGACCCAGTACTTC
- - TRBJ2-5 TRBV5-1 CASSLGRYDETQYF TGCGCCAGCAGCTTGGGCCGGTACGATGAGACCCAGTACTTC
- TRBD2 TRBJ2-5 TRBV7-2 CASSRLAAPQETQYF TGTGCCAGCAGCCGACTAGCGGCCCCCCAAGAGACCCAGTACTTC
once TRBD1 TRBJ2-2 TRBV28 CASREDGQGDTGELFF TGTGCCAGCAGGGAAGACGGACAGGGGGACACCGGGGAGCTGTTTTTT
- - TRBJ1-2 TRBV4-1 CASSHVKDSYGYTF TGCGCCAGCAGCCATGTGAAGGACAGCTATGGCTACACCTTC
- - TRBJ1-3 TRBV5-1 CASSSTGDTIYF TGCGCCAGCAGCTCGACAGGCGACACCATATATTTT
once TRBD1 TRBJ2-1 TRBV29-1 CSVVDRGSYNEQFF TGCAGCGTAGTGGACAGGGGCTCCTACAATGAGCAGTTCTTC
- TRBD2 TRBJ2-5 TRBV18 CASSRTSLGQETQYF TGTGCCAGCTCACGGACTAGCCTCGGGCAAGAGACCCAGTACTTC
- - TRBJ1-5 TRBV30 CAWSGRLSNQPQHF TGTGCCTGGAGTGGACGACTTAGCAATCAGCCCCAGCATTTT
- TRBD1 TRBJ2-6 TRBV19 CASSIDGTGSGANVLTF TGTGCCAGTAGTATAGACGGGACAGGGAGTGGGGCCAACGTCCTGACTTTC
- TRBD2 TRBJ2-1 TRBV25-1 CASSETSGKGNEQFF TGTGCCAGCAGTGAAACTAGCGGGAAAGGCAATGAGCAGTTCTTC
- TRBD1 TRBJ1-5 TRBV19 CASSDRDRGSNQPQHF TGTGCCAGTAGTGACCGGGACAGGGGATCCAATCAGCCCCAGCATTTT
- - TRBJ2-5 TRBV4-1 CASSQDPGQPETQYF TGCGCCAGCAGCCAAGATCCAGGACAGCCAGAGACCCAGTACTTC
once - TRBJ2-3 TRBV11-2 CASMASGTDTQYF TGTGCCAGCATGGCCTCTGGCACAGATACGCAGTATTTT
- TRBD2 TRBJ2-1 TRBV2 CASSTTGLAGSYNEQFF TGTGCCAGCAGTACTACGGGACTAGCGGGGAGCTACAATGAGCAGTTCTTC
- TRBD2 TRBJ2-3 TRBV11-2 CASSLRLAATDTQYF TGTGCCAGCAGCTTACGGCTAGCGGCGACAGATACGCAGTATTTT
- TRBD1 TRBJ2-5 TRBV6-5 CASSFPGQGREETQYF TGTGCCAGCAGTTTTCCGGGACAGGGAAGGGAAGAGACCCAATACTTC
- TRBD1 TRBJ1-1 TRBV19 CASSVTGGSAFF TGTGCCAGTAGTGTCACAGGGGGGTCGGCTTTCTTT
- - TRBJ2-4 TRBV28 CASSLQATAGYQYF TGTGCCAGCAGTTTACAGGCGACTGCAGGGTACCAGTACTTC
- - TRBJ2-3 TRBV7-3 CASSRTAFGDTQYF TGTGCCAGCAGCAGGACAGCTTTCGGGGATACGCAGTATTTT
- - TRBJ2-7 TRBV5-4 CASSFGQRGYEQYF TGTGCCAGCAGCTTCGGACAGAGAGGCTACGAGCAGTACTTC
- TRBD2 TRBJ2-1 TRBV9 CASSVGIPGLAGGPSYNEQFF TGTGCCAGCAGCGTAGGTATTCCGGGACTAGCGGGAGGGCCTTCCTACAATGAGCAGTTCTTC
- TRBD2 TRBJ2-1 TRBV28 CASSLGASGRVYNEQFF TGTGCCAGCAGTTTAGGGGCTAGCGGGAGGGTCTACAATGAGCAGTTCTTC
once - TRBJ2-7 TRBV13 CASSETPGGQYF TGTGCCAGCAGCGAGACCCCCGGGGGGCAGTACTTC
- - TRBJ2-2 TRBV6-8 CASSYSIALANTGELFF TGTGCCAGCAGTTACTCGATAGCTTTGGCGAACACCGGGGAGCTGTTTTTT
- TRBD2 TRBJ2-6 TRBV19 CASSRSGGGRSGANVLTF TGTGCCAGTAGTAGATCTGGGGGGGGTCGCTCTGGGGCCAACGTCCTGACTTTC
- - TRBJ2-2 TRBV4-1 CASSQDPQVRTGELFF TGCGCCAGCAGCCAAGATCCACAGGTCCGCACCGGGGAGCTGTTTTTT
- TRBD2 TRBJ2-7 TRBV2 CASRRLAGNEQYF TGTGCCAGCAGGAGACTAGCGGGCAACGAGCAGTACTTC
- - TRBJ2-1 TRBV29-1 CSAGDTSSYNEQFF TGCAGCGCCGGAGACACTAGCTCCTACAATGAGCAGTTCTTC
once - TRBJ1-3 TRBV9 CASSVAAQGAGNTIYF TGTGCCAGCAGCGTAGCCGCTCAAGGAGCTGGAAACACCATATATTTT
- - TRBJ1-2 TRBV2 CASSDDGLYGYTF TGTGCCAGCAGTGACGATGGGCTATATGGCTACACCTTC
- - TRBJ1-1 TRBV5-1 CASSLARGSEAFF TGCGCCAGCAGCTTGGCCCGAGGGTCTGAAGCTTTCTTT
- - TRBJ1-5 TRBV6-5 CASKDSLPSNQPQHF TGTGCCAGCAAGGATAGCCTGCCTAGCAATCAGCCCCAGCATTTT
- - TRBJ2-5 TRBV21-1 CASSKDHREYETQYF TGTGCCAGCAGCAAAGACCACAGGGAATACGAGACCCAGTACTTC
- TRBD1 TRBJ1-5 TRBV7-9 CASSSGQGLGWDQPQHF TGTGCCAGCAGCTCGGGACAGGGGTTAGGGTGGGATCAGCCCCAGCATTTT
- - TRBJ1-3 TRBV28 CASSSALEQGAGNTIYF TGTGCCAGCAGTTCGGCCCTAGAACAGGGCGCGGGAAACACCATATATTTT
- - TRBJ1-2 TRBV11-1 CASSFSGVGYGYTF TGTGCCAGCAGCTTTTCGGGGGTCGGCTATGGCTACACCTTC
- TRBD1 TRBJ2-7 TRBV27 CASSVGQAYYEQYF TGTGCCAGCAGTGTGGGACAGGCTTATTACGAGCAGTACTTC
- TRBD1 TRBJ1-1 TRBV10-3 CAISNTGDTEAFF TGTGCCATCAGTAATACAGGGGACACTGAAGCTTTCTTT
- - TRBJ2-1 TRBV28 CATKGLTNEQFF TGTGCCACCAAGGGGCTGACTAATGAGCAGTTCTTC